The sample holds a few counts of the clone carrying this T cell receptor (beta chain). Its antigen is currently unknown. TCRdb re-called the 5' RACE reads with MiXCR, one entry per CDR3 protein. The table lists 260,000 or so distinct CDR3 sequences, about a sixth of them singletons, with 20% to 25% in the top ten. CDR3 length equals 13 residues. Trimming removed 2 bases from V and 8 bases from J, with 12 bases in between. The source of the sample is a study of T-cell memory formation after mild COVID-19. Study-wide results and caveats: Certain responding clones were present in pre-infection memory, suggesting participation of cross-reactive memory. The authors left the SARS-CoV-2 specificity of second-wave clones peaking on day 37 unconfirmed. Clones shrinking from day 15 to 85 showed even CD4/CD8 mixes; later expanders tilted CD4+.

The rearrangement joins TRBV12-3 or TRBV12-4 to TRBJ1-2; TRBD1 might be the D (5 bases). This receptor was obtained from a man younger than 35 who had mild COVID-19 (a few samples of this study predate the infection). Cell type and time point are not known. Sequenced: PBMCs or a T cell subset sorted from them (not recorded which). CDR3 DNA: TGTGCCAGCAGTTTACGGGGGAGAAGCGGCTACACCTTC. Its translation is CASSLRGRSGYTF.